This passage covers 5 T cell receptor beta chains from one sample sequenced in a study of T-cell reconstitution after alpha-beta-depleted transplantation in children. A library of TCRbeta sequences, prepared with unique molecular identifiers, was generated. MiXCR, applied by TCRdb to the PCR reads, yields one record per CDR3 protein. The profile shows 130,000 to 150,000 distinct CDR3 sequences, roughly 8.8% of them singletons. The input for sequencing was PBMCs, mostly from graft donor cells, taken 180 days after TCRalphabeta/CD19-depleted stem cell transplant. These receptors originate from a female patient between 2 and 15 years old who had a stem cell transplant for congenital amegakaryocytic thrombocytopenia, so the T cells may come from the graft donor.

The chain employs TRBV2 and TRBJ2-1; D is ambiguous. Germline assignment: CDR1 SNHLY and CDR2 FYNNEI. The CDR3 sequence is 14 residues long. With 7 bases removed from V and 3 bases from J, the gap between germline ends came to 13 bases. Here the CDR3 reads CASTGLGDYNEQFF. DNA of the CDR3: TGTGCCAGCACGGGTTTAGGAGACTACAATGAGCAGTTCTTC. Based on the CDR3 plus reference TRBV2 and TRBJ2-1, the full variable domain is EPEVTQTPSHQVTQMGQEVILRCVPISNHLYFYWYRQILGQKVEFLVSFYNNEISEKSEIFDDQFSVERPDGSNFTLKIRSTKLEDSAMYFCASTGLGDYNEQFFGPGTRLTVL.

This clonotype was seen ten or more times. The chain uses TRBV6-2 or TRBV6-3 and TRBJ2-2; D unclear. V lost 7 bases to trimming and J lost 2 bases, with 17 bases between them. CDR1 and CDR2 (germline): MNHEY, SVGEGT. This CDR3 contains 16 residues. The CDR3 is CASTKIEAGNTGELFF. The CDR3 DNA sequence: TGTGCCAGCACCAAAATTGAGGCAGGAAACACCGGGGAGCTGTTTTTT.

In this sample, this clonotype turned up many times. The rearrangement joins TRBV28 to TRBJ2-2; unclear D gene. CDR1 is MDHEN, CDR2 SYDVKM, per germline. Trimming left V 7 bases short and J 4 bases short, with 13 bases between. There are 14 residues in the CDR3. CDR3 sequence reads: CASKIGSSTGELFF. The CDR3 DNA reads as TGTGCCAGCAAAATAGGGTCTAGCACCGGGGAGCTGTTTTTT.

This clonotype has ten or more counts. Written as DNA, the CDR3 is TGCAGCGCCTCTACAGGGCTAGACTATGGCTACACCTTC. The encoded protein is CSASTGLDYGYTF. The chain employs TRBV29-1 and TRBJ1-2; the D gene is possibly TRBD1 (6 bases). V gave up 7 bases and J gave up 3 bases, with 15 bases separating them. This CDR3 spans 13 amino acids. Germline V gene data show CDR1 as SQVTM and CDR2 as ANQGSEA.

V is TRBV12-3 or TRBV12-4 and J is TRBJ2-5; D ambiguous. This CDR3 region has 12 residues. Between the trimmed V and J ends, which lost 3 bases and 5 bases, there was a span of 7 bases. CDR3 DNA: TGTGCCAGCAGTTTTGCGGTGGAGACCCAGTACTTC. Protein product: CASSFAVETQYF.